Listed below are T cell receptor beta chains from one sample, sequenced in a study of blood T cell repertoires in COVID-19. Sequenced by immunoSEQ multiplex PCR; TCRdb stores in-frame clones only, minus some. Of more than 200,000 clones in the sample, about 90% were seen once. The sequenced material came from peripheral blood. The receptors originated from a woman aged 50 to 60 with acute or convalescent COVID-19. Both conserved end residues are part of each CDR3. A D gene is named only where the DNA matches it firmly. Size is omitted from some rows. Given values are once, few, many or a class for expanded clones.

D,J,size,V,DNA,CDR3
TRBD1,TRBJ2-2,NA,TRBV11-3,TGTGCCAGCAGCACTACAGGGGGCGAGACCGGGGAGCTGTTTTTT,CASSTTGGETGELFF
TRBD2,TRBJ2-1,NA,TRBV19,TGTGCCAGTAGTCCTTGGACTAGCACCCCAAACAATGAGCAGTTCTTC,CASSPWTSTPNNEQFF
NA,TRBJ2-7,NA,TRBV6-5,TGTGCCAGCAGTTACTCGGGGGGGCCCTCCTACGAGCAGTACTTC,CASSYSGGPSYEQYF
NA,TRBJ1-1,NA,TRBV16,TGTGCCAGCAGCCCCTCTTCGGGGAGCAGTGAAGCTTTCTTT,CASSPSSGSSEAFF
NA,TRBJ2-3,NA,TRBV27,TGTGCCAGCAGTTTACCACCGGGTTACGGTACAGATACGCAGTATTTT,CASSLPPGYGTDTQYF
TRBD1,TRBJ1-2,NA,TRBV12-3/TRBV12-4,TGTGCCAGCACCTGGGACAGGCGTGGCTACACCTTC,CASTWDRRGYTF
NA,TRBJ2-1,once,TRBV5-1,TGCGCCAGCAGCCCTCCGGTAACGGGTGACAATGAGCAGTTCTTC,CASSPPVTGDNEQFF
NA,TRBJ1-5,NA,TRBV10-3,TGTGCCATCAGCCCCGGCAATCAGCCCCAGCATTTT,CAISPGNQPQHF
NA,TRBJ2-1,NA,TRBV11-2,TGTGCCAGCAGCTTGAGGGGAGGCTACAATGAGCAGTTCTTC,CASSLRGGYNEQFF
NA,TRBJ1-1,NA,TRBV3-1/TRBV3-2,TGTGCCAGCAGCCAAGACGGAGGGGACACTGAAGCTTTCTTT,CASSQDGGDTEAFF
NA,TRBJ2-5,NA,TRBV6-5,TGTGCCAGCAGTATCGGGAGTGGAGAGACCCAGTACTTC,CASSIGSGETQYF
TRBD1,TRBJ2-1,NA,TRBV19,TGTGCCAGTAGTATCCGACAGGGGGCGCGGGTTGAGCAGTTCTTC,CASSIRQGARVEQFF
TRBD1,TRBJ1-3,few,TRBV10-3,TGTGCCTCAACAGGGGGCGCCGGAAACTCTGGAAACACCATATATTTT,CASTGGAGNSGNTIYF
NA,TRBJ1-2,few,TRBV5-5,TGTGCCAGCAGCTTGGAGGGGGTCTATGGCTACACCTTC,CASSLEGVYGYTF
NA,TRBJ1-4,NA,TRBV19,TGTGCCTCCCTAGGGGGGGGTTCTCGTGAAAAACTGTTTTTT,CASLGGGSREKLFF
TRBD1,TRBJ1-1,NA,TRBV29-1,TGCAGCGCTATTACAGGGGAGGTGACTGAAGCTTTCTTT,CSAITGEVTEAFF
TRBD2,TRBJ2-7,NA,TRBV7-9,TGTGCCAGCAGCGGTAGCGGGGCCGAGCAGTACTTC,CASSGSGAEQYF
NA,TRBJ2-5,NA,TRBV6-2/TRBV6-3,TGTGCCAGCAGTTACCTCTCTGGCGCCAGGGGAGAGACCCAGTACTTC,CASSYLSGARGETQYF
NA,TRBJ2-3,NA,TRBV6-5,TGTGCCAGCAGTTTTCGGACAGCCAGCACAGATACGCAGTATTTT,CASSFRTASTDTQYF
NA,TRBJ2-1,NA,TRBV27,TGTGCCAGCAGTCCAGACAGGTTGGGGGAGCAGTTCTTC,CASSPDRLGEQFF
TRBD2,TRBJ2-3,NA,TRBV9,TGTGCCAGCAGCGTAGCTAGCGGGGGGGACACAGATACGCAGTATTTT,CASSVASGGDTDTQYF
NA,TRBJ1-1,NA,TRBV27,TGTGCCAGCGGGTTTGGAGCGTACACTGAAGCTTTCTTT,CASGFGAYTEAFF
NA,TRBJ1-2,NA,TRBV6-5,TGTGCCAGCAGTTACTCGATGGCGGACTATGGCTACACCTTC,CASSYSMADYGYTF
TRBD1,TRBJ1-4,NA,TRBV6-5,TGTGCCAGCAGTTGGACAGGGTCTAAGGAGGAAAAACTGTTTTTT,CASSWTGSKEEKLFF
TRBD1,TRBJ1-5,NA,TRBV2,TGTGCCAGCAGACCGAGAGGGACAGGGGATCAGCCCCAGCATTTT,CASRPRGTGDQPQHF
NA,TRBJ1-6,NA,TRBV10-3,TGTGCCATCAGTGGAGGGAGCTCCTATAATTCACCCCTCCACTTT,CAISGGSSYNSPLHF
NA,TRBJ1-2,NA,TRBV28,TGTGCCAGCAGTAGGGGGTTCTGGGATGGCTACACCTTC,CASSRGFWDGYTF
TRBD1,TRBJ1-5,NA,TRBV30,TGTGCCTGGAGTAGGCCGCGAACAGGGGGCAGTCAGCCCCAGCATTTT,CAWSRPRTGGSQPQHF
NA,TRBJ1-3,NA,TRBV7-9,TGTGCCAGCAGCTTAGTACACGGAGCCATCTCTGGAAACACCATATATTTT,CASSLVHGAISGNTIYF
NA,TRBJ2-2,NA,TRBV19,TGTGCCAGTAATAAACTAGTACCTCAGAACACCGGGGAGCTGTTTTTT,CASNKLVPQNTGELFF
NA,TRBJ1-2,NA,TRBV12-3/TRBV12-4,TGTGCCAGCACCTTGCGGGAGAACTATGGCTACACCTTC,CASTLRENYGYTF
NA,TRBJ2-3,NA,TRBV9,TGTGCCAGCAGCGTGCAGGACATCAGCACAGATACGCAGTATTTT,CASSVQDISTDTQYF
NA,TRBJ1-5,NA,TRBV4-3,TGCGCCAGCAGCCTTACAGTCGAGCAGCCCCAGCATTTT,CASSLTVEQPQHF
NA,TRBJ1-2,NA,TRBV24-1,TGTGCCACCAGTGATTTGAGGGGATATGGCTACACCTTC,CATSDLRGYGYTF
TRBD1,TRBJ2-2,once,TRBV11-3,TGTGCCAGCAGCTTAACAGGGGGCGCAGGCTCAGGGGAGCTGTTTTTT,CASSLTGGAGSGELFF
NA,TRBJ1-3,few,TRBV21-1,TGTGCCAGCAGCAAAGAGTGGGGGGGACCTGGAAACACCATATATTTT,CASSKEWGGPGNTIYF
NA,TRBJ2-7,NA,TRBV5-1,TGCGCCAGCAGCTCCGGGGGAGTCCACGAGCAGTACTTC,CASSSGGVHEQYF
NA,TRBJ1-2,NA,TRBV6-5,TGTGCCAGCAGCATAGGACAAATCTCCTTTTATGGCTACACCTTC,CASSIGQISFYGYTF
NA,TRBJ1-5,NA,TRBV29-1,TGCAGCGGACCGAGGGCTCTACGCAATCAGCCCCAGCATTTT,CSGPRALRNQPQHF